Here is one T cell receptor beta chain with its context. These data come from a study of blood T cell repertoires in COVID-19. Germline-derived CDR1 and CDR2 are LNHDA and SQIVND (reference sequence). Trimming cost V 8 bases and J 4 bases; bases outside gene matches: 9. This CDR3 has 16 residues. Libraries were prepared by immunoSEQ multiplex PCR; TCRdb keeps only in-frame clonotypes and omits some of them. Counted here are about 190,000 clones, roughly four fifths occurring once; the ten biggest clones make up around 12%. The sequence was collected from a woman in her forties or fifties with acute or convalescent COVID-19. This chain joins TRBV19 and TRBJ2-6; 9 nucleotides line up with TRBD1. Sequencing was carried out using peripheral blood. For the CDR3, the DNA is TGTGCCAGTGCTAAACAGGGGGCGCCCGGGGCCAACGTCCTGACTTTC. Translation gives CASAKQGAPGANVLTF.